The 27 T cell receptor beta chains given below trace back to one sample, sequenced in a study of post-analysis software for immune sequencing data. Their antigens remain unidentified. Study-wide results and limits: Patients carried 5 or 6 TRBV segments more frequently than controls did, and TRBV5-6, TRBV5-1 and TRBV20-1 were among them.

Prepared libraries of TCR beta cDNA carried unique molecular identifiers. TCRdb reanalysed the PCR reads using MiXCR and keeps one entry per CDR3 protein. Counted here are some 500,000 distinct CDR3 sequences, over 35% occurring once; the ten biggest clones make up roughly an eighth. The sequenced sample consisted of blood. These receptors all stem from a girl aged 5 to 17 with multiple sclerosis.

This clonotype has just a few counts. The chain has TRBV10-3 and TRBJ1-2; D is unresolved. The V gene lost 4 bases and the J gene lost 2 bases, with 5 bases spanning the gap. The V gene's germline CDR1 is ENHRY and CDR2 SYGVKD. The CDR3 length is 12 residues. Here the CDR3 DNA reads TGTGCCATCAGTGTAGGCAACTATGGCTACACCTTC. Translation gives CAISVGNYGYTF.

This sequence joins TRBV13 and TRBJ2-4; 7 nucleotides line up with TRBD1. The CDR3 spans 15 residues. Per germline, CDR1 PRHDT and CDR2 FYEKMQ (reference sequence). The trim removed 4 bases at V and 3 bases at J, leaving 6 bases unmatched. The CDR3 sequence: CASSWYRGNKNIQYF. CDR3 in DNA: TGTGCCAGCAGCTGGTACAGGGGAAACAAAAACATTCAGTACTTC.

The chain carries TRBV2 and TRBJ2-5; no definite D call. The DNA end is more similar to TRBJ2-7, so the J call may be wrong. The germline gives CDR1 SNHLY, CDR2 FYNNEI. This CDR3 contains 11 residues. This CDR3 reads CASINSYEQYF. The CDR3 DNA is TGTGCCAGCATAAACTCTTACGAGCAGTACTTC.

This clonotype was observed a handful of times. The V and J genes are TRBV12-3 or TRBV12-4 and TRBJ2-3, with no clear D. The CDR3 extends over 14 amino acids. V was pared by 1 base and J by 1 base, with 6 bases between. The DNA of the CDR3 is TGTGCCAGCAGTTTAGTGCAGGGCACAGATACGCAGTATTTT. Translation: CASSLVQGTDTQYF.

This clonotype has just a few counts. CDR3 protein: CASSARQGGTDTQYF. The CDR3 coding sequence is TGTGCCAGCAGCGCACGACAGGGAGGCACAGATACGCAGTATTTT. This chain links TRBV7-9 with TRBJ2-3; 7 bases fit TRBD1. Germline V gene sequence: CDR1 SEHNR, CDR2 FQNEAQ (reference sequence). This CDR3 spans 15 amino acids. Unmatched junction bases numbered 6, after V lost 5 bases and J lost 1 base.

V is TRBV19 and J is TRBJ2-1; unclear D gene. Deletions cut 3 bases from V and 9 bases from J, with 18 bases between. The CDR3 extends over 15 amino acids. Germline assignment: CDR1 LNHDA and CDR2 SQIVND (reference sequence). Here the CDR3 reads CASSMPVNLKGEQFF. The CDR3 DNA reads TGTGCCAGTAGTATGCCCGTAAATTTAAAGGGTGAGCAGTTCTTC.

This chain joins TRBV28 and TRBJ2-5; D is uncertain. Germline V gene lookup returns CDR1 MDHEN and CDR2 SYDVKM. This CDR3 region has 14 residues. Deletions cut 2 bases from V and 2 bases from J, with 9 bases between. The CDR3 nucleotides read TGTGCCAGCAGTTTAATCGGGCAGCAAGAGACCCAGTACTTC. As protein: CASSLIGQQETQYF.

This chain joins TRBV12-3 or TRBV12-4 and TRBJ2-7; 8 bases agree with TRBD1. This CDR3 region has 14 residues. V shed 5 bases and J 4 bases; nucleotides not matched to a gene: 7. Written as DNA, the CDR3 is TGTGCCAGCAGTGCCGGGACAGGCCAATACGAGCAGTACTTC. This codes for CASSAGTGQYEQYF.

The chain uses TRBV9 and TRBJ1-2, with TRBD1 matching 7 bases. CDR1 and CDR2 from the germline V gene are SGDLS and YYNGEE. The CDR3 consists of 15 residues. J gave up 2 bases and V 3 bases, and 7 bases lay outside the gene matches. CDR3 coding DNA: TGTGCCAGCAGCGCTCCGCTACAGGGGAACTATGGCTACACCTTC. Its translation is CASSAPLQGNYGYTF.

This clonotype was recorded a few times. This chain links TRBV20-1 with TRBJ2-1; D not resolved. CDR1 is DFQATT, CDR2 SNEGSKA, per germline (reference sequence). This CDR3 is 12 amino acids long. V was trimmed by 2 bases and J by 7 bases, leaving 9 bases between them. CDR3 DNA sequence: TGCAGTGCTAGAAAGCCCAGTAATGAGCAGTTCTTC. The encoded protein is CSARKPSNEQFF.

The chain recombines TRBV7-9 with TRBJ2-3; the D is unclear. Trimming pared 5 bases from V and 7 bases from J, leaving 19 bases between. This CDR3 comprises 15 residues. CDR1 is SEHNR and CDR2 is FQNEAQ in the germline V gene (reference sequence). In DNA, the CDR3 is TGTGCCAGCAGCAAAGTTGAAACCCGGATAAATACGCAGTATTTT. As protein: CASSKVETRINTQYF.

This clonotype showed up many times. V gene TRBV5-6 combines with J gene TRBJ2-7; 9 bases are shared with TRBD1. Germline V gene sequence: CDR1 SGHDT, CDR2 YYEEEE. The CDR3 consists of 12 residues. Trimming cost V 7 bases and J 2 bases; bases outside gene matches: 1. The CDR3 DNA sequence: TGTGCCAGCCGGGACAGGGCCTACGAGCAGTACTTC. It translates to CASRDRAYEQYF.

The gene calls are TRBV14 and TRBJ2-1, with TRBD1 matching 7 bases. This CDR3 has 15 amino acids. The germline CDR1 and CDR2 sequences are SGHDN and FVKESK. V gave up 1 base and J gave up 8 bases; unmatched junction bases: 8. The CDR3 protein is CASSQGNHRGYEQFF. CDR3 coding DNA: TGTGCCAGCAGCCAAGGTAATCACAGGGGCTATGAGCAGTTCTTC.

The chain links TRBV30 to TRBJ1-4; D remains unclear. Per germline, CDR1 GTSNPN and CDR2 SVGIG (reference sequence). The CDR3 extends over 11 amino acids. Trimming took 4 bases from V and 8 from J, leaving 8 bases between them. This CDR3 reads CAWTPGEKLFF. The CDR3 DNA sequence: TGTGCCTGGACCCCTGGGGAAAAACTGTTTTTT.

The chain links TRBV6-5 to TRBJ2-7; TRBD1 matches at 8 bases. The V and J ends lost 3 bases and 2 bases, in that order; junction bases with no gene match: 3. The CDR3 contains 14 residues. CDR1 is MNHEY and CDR2 is SVGAGI in the germline V gene. CDR3 protein: CASSYGDRPYEQYF. DNA for the CDR3: TGTGCCAGCAGTTATGGGGACAGGCCCTACGAGCAGTACTTC.

The chain combines TRBV12-3 or TRBV12-4 with TRBJ1-5; the D gene is possibly TRBD1 (5 bases). V was shortened by 6 bases and J by 5 bases, with 14 bases between the two germline ends. The CDR3 runs to 14 residues. The CDR3 region is CASSPDSHYQPQHF. As DNA, the CDR3 is TGTGCCAGCAGCCCCGACAGCCATTATCAGCCCCAGCATTTT.

The chain combines TRBV9 with TRBJ1-4; 7 nucleotides align to TRBD1. Losses at the gene ends were 2 bases for V and 4 bases for J; bases not matched to a gene: 5. This CDR3 comprises 15 residues. CDR1 SGDLS and CDR2 YYNGEE come from the germline V gene. The CDR3 spells CASSVLTGVNEKLFF. CDR3 DNA: TGTGCCAGCAGCGTTCTAACAGGGGTTAATGAAAAACTGTTTTTT.

The chain employs TRBV7-2 and TRBJ2-1, with a weak D call TRBD1 (5 bases). The V and J ends lost 4 bases and 1 base respectively, with 8 bases between them. Germline assignment: CDR1 SGHTA and CDR2 FQGNSA. The CDR3 extends over 14 amino acids. In DNA form, the CDR3 reads TGTGCCAGCAGCTCACAGGTATCCTACAATGAGCAGTTCTTC. This gives the protein CASSSQVSYNEQFF.

The chain combines TRBV20-1 with TRBJ1-2; D unclear. The CDR3 sequence is 16 residues long. The germline gives CDR1 DFQATT, CDR2 SNEGSKA (reference sequence). V was trimmed by 3 bases and J by 1 base, leaving 18 bases between them. As DNA, the CDR3 is TGCAGTGCTAGGCCCCTCGGCGGGCCAATTAACTATGGCTACACCTTC. Residues: CSARPLGGPINYGYTF.

This rearrangement joins TRBV7-9 to TRBJ1-2; no reliable D call. V lost 3 bases to trimming and J lost 11 bases, with 16 bases between them. CDR1 is SEHNR and CDR2 is FQNEAQ in the germline V gene (reference sequence). The CDR3 runs 13 residues. This CDR3 is CASSFVQSFYYTF. The CDR3, as DNA: TGTGCCAGCAGCTTTGTGCAGTCCTTTTATTACACCTTC.

This clonotype was detected only a few times. The chain has TRBV6-6 and TRBJ2-7; weak D call: TRBD1 (6 bases). Per germline, CDR1 MNHNY and CDR2 SVGAGI (reference sequence). Trimming removed 7 bases at V and 0 bases at J, with 13 bases between. The CDR3 totals 14 residues. The CDR3 DNA follows: TGTGCCAGCATCGGACAGCCACCCTCCTACGAGCAGTACTTC. Protein: CASIGQPPSYEQYF.

The V call is TRBV7-2, the J call TRBJ2-3; 13 bases are shared with TRBD2. Per the germline V gene, CDR1 is SGHTA and CDR2 is FQGNSA. The CDR3 contains 16 residues. Losses at the gene ends were 5 bases for V and 4 bases for J; bases not matched to a gene: 6. The CDR3 loop reads CASSPRTSGSADTQYF. In nucleotides, the CDR3 is TGTGCCAGCAGCCCGAGGACTAGCGGGAGTGCAGATACGCAGTATTTT.

The chain recombines TRBV12-3 or TRBV12-4 with TRBJ1-2, with D possibly being TRBD1 (5 bases). V was trimmed by 4 bases and J by 8 bases, leaving 14 bases between them. The CDR3 contains 13 residues. The CDR3 bases are TGTGCCAGCAGTTCCGGGACGCCCCACGGCTACACCTTC. Translating it yields CASSSGTPHGYTF.

This chain connects TRBV28 to TRBJ2-7, with 8 bases fitting TRBD1. Germline V gene sequence: CDR1 MDHEN, CDR2 SYDVKM. With V trimmed by 3 bases and J by 0 bases, 4 bases remained unmatched. The CDR3 is 15 amino acids. The CDR3 spells CASSLQQGVSYEQYF. CDR3 DNA sequence: TGTGCCAGCAGTTTGCAACAGGGGGTCTCCTACGAGCAGTACTTC.

The chain combines TRBV5-1 with TRBJ2-3, with 8 bases matching TRBD2. The V and J ends lost 0 bases and 2 bases, in that order; junction bases with no gene match: 14. The CDR3 length is 19 residues. From germline, CDR1 is SGHRS and CDR2 YFSETQ. CDR3 DNA: TGCGCCAGCAGCTTGGCCGCGGGTATAAGCGGGGGCCCCACAGATACGCAGTATTTT. It translates to CASSLAAGISGGPTDTQYF.

The chain uses TRBV4-1 and TRBJ2-3; the D gene could be TRBD1 or TRBD2 (6 bases each). V was trimmed by 3 bases and J by 6 bases, leaving 19 bases between them. Germline V gene lookup returns CDR1 MGHRA and CDR2 YSYEKL. The length of the CDR3 is 16 residues. The CDR3 DNA is TGCGCCAGCAGCCATGGGGGGCCAAGGGAAATGGATACGCAGTATTTT. Protein product: CASSHGGPREMDTQYF.

V and J are TRBV19 and TRBJ1-2; no clear D gene. Trimming left V 7 bases short and J 3 bases short, with 9 bases between. CDR1 is LNHDA and CDR2 is SQIVND in the germline V gene (reference sequence). CDR3 length: 12 residues. DNA for the CDR3: TGTGCCAGTATTCGGGGTGACTATGGCTACACCTTC. It translates to CASIRGDYGYTF.